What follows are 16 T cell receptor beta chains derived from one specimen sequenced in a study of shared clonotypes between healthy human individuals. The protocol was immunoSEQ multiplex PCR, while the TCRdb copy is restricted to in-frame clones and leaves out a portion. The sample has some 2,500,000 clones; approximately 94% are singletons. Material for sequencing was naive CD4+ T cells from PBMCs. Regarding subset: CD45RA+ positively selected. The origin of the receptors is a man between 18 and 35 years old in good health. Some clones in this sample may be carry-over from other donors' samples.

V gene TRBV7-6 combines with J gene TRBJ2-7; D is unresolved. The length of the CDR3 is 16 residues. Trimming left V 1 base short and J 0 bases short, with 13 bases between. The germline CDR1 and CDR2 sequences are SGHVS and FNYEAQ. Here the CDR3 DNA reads TGTGCCAGCAGCTTAGGGTCAGAGATCGGCTCCTACGAGCAGTACTTC. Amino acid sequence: CASSLGSEIGSYEQYF.

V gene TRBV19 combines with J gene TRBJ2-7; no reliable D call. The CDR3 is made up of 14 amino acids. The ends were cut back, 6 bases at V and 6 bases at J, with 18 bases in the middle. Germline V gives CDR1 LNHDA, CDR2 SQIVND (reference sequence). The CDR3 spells CASSHRRETSEQYF. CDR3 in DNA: TGTGCCAGTAGCCACCGCCGTGAGACGTCCGAGCAGTACTTC.

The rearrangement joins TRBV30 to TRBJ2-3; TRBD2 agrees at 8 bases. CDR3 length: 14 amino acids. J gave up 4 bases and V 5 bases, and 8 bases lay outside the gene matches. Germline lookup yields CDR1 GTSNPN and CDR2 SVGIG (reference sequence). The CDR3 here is CAWSRGGGSDTQYF. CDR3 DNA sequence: TGTGCCTGGTCTCGGGGGGGAGGTTCAGATACGCAGTATTTT.

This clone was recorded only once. The CDR3 loop reads CASSRSGERTEAFF. The CDR3, as DNA: TGCGCCAGCAGCCGGTCCGGGGAGCGGACTGAAGCTTTCTTT. V gene TRBV5-1 combines with J gene TRBJ1-1; D is ambiguous. CDR1 is SGHRS and CDR2 is YFSETQ in the germline V gene. V shed 4 bases and J shed 5 bases, with 15 bases lying between them. CDR3 length equals 14 residues.

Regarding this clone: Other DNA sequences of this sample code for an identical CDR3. CDR3 region: CASSPRTANTGELFF. The CDR3 DNA follows: TGCGCCAGCAGCCCTCGGACAGCGAACACCGGGGAGCTGTTTTTT. The rearrangement uses TRBV5-1 and TRBJ2-2, with D tentatively TRBD1 (6 bases). From germline, CDR1 is SGHRS and CDR2 YFSETQ. V lost 4 bases and J 0 bases, leaving 10 bases between the germline ends. This CDR3 has 15 residues.

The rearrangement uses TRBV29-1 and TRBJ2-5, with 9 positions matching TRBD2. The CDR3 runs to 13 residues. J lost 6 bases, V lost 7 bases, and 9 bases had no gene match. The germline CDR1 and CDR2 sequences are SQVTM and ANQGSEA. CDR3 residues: CSADITSGQTQYF. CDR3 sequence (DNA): TGCAGCGCCGATATAACTAGCGGGCAGACCCAGTACTTC.

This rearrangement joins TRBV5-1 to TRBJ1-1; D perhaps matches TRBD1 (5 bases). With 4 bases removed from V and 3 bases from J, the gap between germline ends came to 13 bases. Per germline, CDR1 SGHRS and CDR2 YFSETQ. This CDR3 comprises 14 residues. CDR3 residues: CASSRGDLDTEAFF. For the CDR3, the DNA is TGCGCCAGCAGCCGAGGGGACCTAGACACTGAAGCTTTCTTT.

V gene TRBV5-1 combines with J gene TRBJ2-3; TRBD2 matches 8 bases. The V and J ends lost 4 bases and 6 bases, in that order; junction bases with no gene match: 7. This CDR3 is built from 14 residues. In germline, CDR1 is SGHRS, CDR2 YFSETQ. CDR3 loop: CASSVGLEADTQYF. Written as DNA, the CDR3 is TGCGCCAGCAGCGTGGGACTAGAAGCGGATACGCAGTATTTT.

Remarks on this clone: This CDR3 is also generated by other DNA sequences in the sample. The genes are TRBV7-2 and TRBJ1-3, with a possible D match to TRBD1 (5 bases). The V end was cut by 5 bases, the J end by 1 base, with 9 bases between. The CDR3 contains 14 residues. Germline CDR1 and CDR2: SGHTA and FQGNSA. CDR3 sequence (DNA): TGTGCCAGCAGCCCGGGGGGTTCTGGAAACACCATATATTTT. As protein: CASSPGGSGNTIYF.

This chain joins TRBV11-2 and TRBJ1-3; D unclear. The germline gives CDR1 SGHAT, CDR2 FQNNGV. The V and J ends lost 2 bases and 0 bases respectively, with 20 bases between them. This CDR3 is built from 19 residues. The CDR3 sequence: CASSLILNRPGSSGNTIYF. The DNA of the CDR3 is TGTGCCAGCAGCTTAATCCTAAACAGACCGGGGAGCTCTGGAAACACCATATATTTT.

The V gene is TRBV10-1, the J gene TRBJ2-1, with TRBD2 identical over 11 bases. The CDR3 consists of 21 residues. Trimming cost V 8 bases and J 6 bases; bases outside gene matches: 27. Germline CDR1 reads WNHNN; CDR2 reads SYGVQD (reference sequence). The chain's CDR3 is CASPGCMRFASGRPLGNEQFF. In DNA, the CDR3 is TGCGCCAGCCCCGGTTGCATGCGGTTTGCTAGCGGGAGGCCCTTAGGCAATGAGCAGTTCTTC.

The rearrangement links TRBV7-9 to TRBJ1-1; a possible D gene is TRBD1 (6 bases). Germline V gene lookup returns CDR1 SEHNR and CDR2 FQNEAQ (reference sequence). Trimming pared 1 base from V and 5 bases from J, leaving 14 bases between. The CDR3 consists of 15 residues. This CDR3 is CASSLDYRGGTEAFF. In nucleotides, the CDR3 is TGTGCCAGCAGCTTAGATTACAGAGGGGGGACTGAAGCTTTCTTT.

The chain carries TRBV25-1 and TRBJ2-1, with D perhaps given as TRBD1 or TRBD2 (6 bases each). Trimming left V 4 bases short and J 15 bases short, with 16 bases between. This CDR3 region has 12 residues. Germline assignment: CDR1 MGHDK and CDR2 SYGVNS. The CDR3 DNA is TGTGCCAGCAGTGGGGGGGCCCGAGGAGGGTTCTTC. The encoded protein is CASSGGARGGFF. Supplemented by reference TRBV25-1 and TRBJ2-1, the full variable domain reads EADIYQTPRYLVIGTGKKITLECSQTMGHDKMYWYQQDPGMELHLIHYSYGVNSTEKGDLSSESTVSRIRTEHFPLTLESARPSHTSQYLCASSGGARGGFFGPGTRLTVL.

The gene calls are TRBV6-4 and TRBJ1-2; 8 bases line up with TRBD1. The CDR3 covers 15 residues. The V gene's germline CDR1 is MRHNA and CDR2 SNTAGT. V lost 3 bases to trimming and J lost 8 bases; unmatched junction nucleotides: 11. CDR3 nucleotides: TGTGCCAGCAGTGATTACCCGGGACAGGCGGGAGGCTACACCTTC. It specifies CASSDYPGQAGGYTF.

The CDR3 sequence is CAATGLAVQETQYF. DNA of the CDR3: TGTGCCGCCACGGGACTAGCGGTCCAAGAGACCCAGTACTTC. The chain uses TRBV6-1 and TRBJ2-5, with 11 bases aligning to TRBD2. This CDR3 is 14 amino acids long. J gave up 1 base and V 11 bases, and 6 bases lay outside the gene matches. Germline V gives CDR1 MNHNS, CDR2 SASEGT.

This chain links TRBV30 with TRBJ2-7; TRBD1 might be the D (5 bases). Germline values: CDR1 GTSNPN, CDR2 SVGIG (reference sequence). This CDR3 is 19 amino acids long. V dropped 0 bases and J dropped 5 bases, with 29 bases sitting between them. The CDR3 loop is CAWSVTRRRQGELWNEQYF. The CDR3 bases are TGTGCCTGGAGTGTAACCCGGCGTAGGCAGGGTGAACTCTGGAACGAGCAGTACTTC.